Shown below are 15 T cell receptor beta chains from a single sample sequenced in a study of T cells in Graves' hyperthyroidism and ophthalmopathy. Regions amplified from RNA transcripts were the TCR beta CDR3 regions. During a first-round RT-PCR of the TCR CDR3, the HTBI primer set was used. TCRdb called the multiplex PCR reads again in MiXCR, with one record for every CDR3 protein. The profile shows around 400,000 distinct CDR3 sequences, 20% to 25% of them singletons. Sample: blood. These receptors came from a man between 50 and 59 years old with Graves' hyperthyroidism.

The chain couples TRBV7-2 to TRBJ1-2; 8 nucleotides line up with TRBD1. The CDR3 is 15 residues long. The V gene end was trimmed by 5 bases and the J gene end by 5 bases; junction bases not matched to a gene: 10. Germline CDR1 reads SGHTA; CDR2 reads FQGNSA. The CDR3 loop reads CASSVPGQAIYGYTF. The CDR3 coding sequence is TGTGCCAGCAGCGTGCCGGGACAGGCAATTTATGGCTACACCTTC.

The J gene is TRBJ1-1, the V gene TRBV3-1; weak D call: TRBD1 (6 bases). Germline lookup yields CDR1 LGHDT and CDR2 YNNKEL (reference sequence). V was trimmed by 4 bases and J by 7 bases, leaving 16 bases between them. This CDR3 comprises 14 residues. The CDR3 region has the DNA TGTGCCAGCAGCCCCACCGAAGGGGGTGGTGAAGCTTTCTTT. Encoded protein: CASSPTEGGGEAFF.

This clonotype appeared a few times. The chain's CDR3 is CASSEFEAHSGNTIYF. The CDR3 region has the DNA TGTGCCAGCAGTGAATTCGAAGCGCACTCTGGAAACACCATATATTTT. The chain combines TRBV6-1 with TRBJ1-3; no clear D. This CDR3 comprises 16 residues. Trimming pared 2 bases from V and 0 bases from J, leaving 11 bases between. Germline V gene data show CDR1 as MNHNS and CDR2 as SASEGT.

This clonotype was recorded many times. The rearrangement links TRBV2 to TRBJ2-5, with D perhaps matching TRBD1 (6 bases). V was clipped by 7 bases and J by 3 bases, with 12 bases between them. In germline, CDR1 is SNHLY, CDR2 FYNNEI. This CDR3 spans 13 amino acids. The CDR3 DNA is TGTGCCAGCATCAGGGGTGAAGAAGAGACCCAGTACTTC. This encodes CASIRGEEETQYF.

This clonotype came up a few times. The chain couples TRBV7-9 to TRBJ2-5; 10 bases agree with TRBD1. Trimming cost V 2 bases and J 5 bases; bases outside gene matches: 14. This CDR3 spans 18 amino acids. Germline V gene lookup returns CDR1 SEHNR and CDR2 FQNEAQ (reference sequence). The CDR3 is CASSLYPPGQGLSETQYF. DNA of the CDR3: TGTGCCAGCAGCTTATACCCCCCGGGACAGGGGCTTTCGGAGACCCAGTACTTC.

In regard to this clonotype: This may be a read error, as it is one base from a much larger clone. The J gene is TRBJ2-3, the V gene TRBV2; 7 positions agree with TRBD1. TRBJ1-5 matches the DNA end more closely, so the J call is doubtful. The CDR3 is made up of 16 amino acids. Germline assignment: CDR1 SNHLY and CDR2 FYNNEI. CDR3 DNA: TGTGCCAGCAGTGATAGGGGACAGATGAGCACAGATACGCAGCATTTT. Translation: CASSDRGQMSTDTQHF.

This clonotype was counted many times. The chain links TRBV3-1 to TRBJ1-2; D is uncertain. The CDR3 has 14 residues. Germline V gene data show CDR1 as LGHDT and CDR2 as YNNKEL (reference sequence). Trimming removed 0 bases from V and 4 bases from J, with 9 bases in between. CDR3 sequence (DNA): TGTGCCAGCAGCCAAGATGCATCGACCTATGGCTACACCTTC. Its protein product is CASSQDASTYGYTF.

The sample holds a few counts of this clonotype. V usage is TRBV6-1 and J usage is TRBJ2-2, with D unclear. This CDR3 contains 12 residues. Germline CDR1 is MNHNS and CDR2 is SASEGT. Trimming pared 6 bases from V and 4 bases from J, leaving 6 bases between. The CDR3 DNA reads as TGTGCCAGCAGAAACCCCACCGGGGAGCTGTTTTTT. Residues: CASRNPTGELFF.

There are a few counts of this clonotype. V usage is TRBV7-9 and J usage is TRBJ2-1; TRBD2 aligns across 10 bases. The CDR3 sequence is 17 residues long. In germline, CDR1 is SEHNR, CDR2 FQNEAQ (reference sequence). Trimming took 4 bases from V and 7 from J; bases not matched to a gene: 13. CDR3 sequence: CASSSGTSASLINEQFF. The DNA of the CDR3 is TGTGCCAGCAGCTCCGGGACTAGCGCATCATTAATTAATGAGCAGTTCTTC.

This clonotype has a handful of counts. The chain recombines TRBV20-1 with TRBJ1-2; 7 bases are a match to TRBD1. The V gene's germline CDR1 is DFQATT and CDR2 SNEGSKA (reference sequence). With V trimmed by 0 bases and J by 7 bases, 5 bases remained unmatched. The length of the CDR3 is 13 residues. The CDR3 protein is CSAREATGFGYTF. CDR3 sequence (DNA): TGCAGTGCTAGAGAGGCGACAGGGTTTGGCTACACCTTC.

This clonotype was observed a few times. This sequence joins TRBV12-3 or TRBV12-4 and TRBJ1-4; D is uncertain. Trimming removed 8 bases at V and 8 bases at J, with 9 bases between. The CDR3 extends over 11 amino acids. CDR3 loop: CASGLGEKLFF. The DNA for the CDR3 is TGTGCCAGCGGGCTAGGGGAAAAACTGTTTTTT.

The chain couples TRBV12-3 or TRBV12-4 to TRBJ2-5; 9 bases line up with TRBD2. This CDR3 is 14 amino acids long. V dropped 7 bases and J dropped 5; count of bases not matched to a gene: 8. DNA of the CDR3: TGTGCCAGCACACTAGCGGGCTGGGGCGAGACCCAGTACTTC. It translates to CASTLAGWGETQYF.

This clonotype was seen repeatedly, ten times or more. CDR3 nucleotide sequence: TGCAGTGCTCGGATCGGGACTCCCACATCTTACGAGCAGTACTTC. Translated: CSARIGTPTSYEQYF. V and J are TRBV20-1 and TRBJ2-7; possibly TRBD2 for D (6 bases). Looked up from germline, CDR1 is DFQATT and CDR2 is SNEGSKA (reference sequence). V lost 5 bases and J 4 bases, leaving 21 bases between the germline ends. CDR3 length: 15 residues.

The CDR3 loop is CAWSANATWTIRSYQPQHF. Here the CDR3 DNA reads TGTGCCTGGAGCGCAAATGCAACATGGACCATTCGCTCGTATCAGCCCCAGCATTTT. V gene TRBV30 combines with J gene TRBJ1-5; D remains unclear. Per germline, CDR1 GTSNPN and CDR2 SVGIG (reference sequence). The CDR3 extends over 19 amino acids. Trimming cost V 3 bases and J 5 bases, with 29 bases left between them.

This clonotype was seen ten or more times. This chain uses TRBV5-5 with TRBJ2-1; no clear D. V lost 2 bases and J lost 6, with 12 bases in between. This CDR3 is built from 14 residues. Germline V gene lookup returns CDR1 SGHKS and CDR2 YYEKEE (reference sequence). CDR3 in DNA: TGTGCCAGCAGCTTATACGGCTCTAGCAATGAGCAGTTCTTC. Residues: CASSLYGSSNEQFF. The full variable domain, its missing parts supplied by reference TRBV5-5 and TRBJ2-1, is DAGVTQSPTHLIKTRGQQVTLRCSPISGHKSVSWYQQVLGQGPQFIFQYYEKEERGRGNFPDRFSARQFPNYSSELNVNALLLGDSALYLCASSLYGSSNEQFFGPGTRLTVL.